One sample yielded the 16 T cell receptor beta chains listed below, sequenced in a study of blood T cell repertoires in COVID-19 (dated by TCRdb to 2018 to 2020). Libraries came from the immunoSEQ multiplex PCR assay. TCRdb re-hosts the immuneACCESS table, in-frame sequences only. Its copies lack some clones; in the studies checked, an unresolved V gene accounts for under half of them, and the cause for the rest is not known. This sample has 90,000 to 95,000 clones in its table, and more than 70% of those were observed once. The biggest ten clones account for about 5% of the sample. Sequencing was performed on peripheral blood. Receptors were obtained from a woman of 80 years or more with active COVID-19.

Here the CDR3 reads CASSLTSPGGPNTEAFF. In nucleotides, the CDR3 is TGTGCCAGCAGCTTAACCTCCCCAGGGGGCCCGAACACTGAAGCTTTCTTT. This rearrangement joins TRBV11-2 to TRBJ1-1; TRBD1 agrees at 8 bases. CDR1 is SGHAT and CDR2 is FQNNGV in the germline V gene. This CDR3 has 17 residues. V gave up 2 bases and J gave up 1 base; unmatched junction bases: 9.

J is TRBJ1-2 and V is TRBV6-5; TRBD1 matches at 8 bases. The length of the CDR3 is 16 residues. With V trimmed by 4 bases and J by 4 bases, 11 bases remained unmatched. Germline lookup yields CDR1 MNHEY and CDR2 SVGAGI. CDR3 sequence reads: CASSFDSGTGFYGYTF. The CDR3 DNA reads TGTGCCAGCAGTTTCGATAGTGGGACAGGATTCTATGGCTACACCTTC.

Comments on this clone: This specimen includes other DNA sequences encoding the same CDR3. The chain is built from TRBV12-3 or TRBV12-4 and TRBJ1-2; 7 positions match TRBD1. V trimming: 6 bases; J trimming: 3 bases; junction bases outside the gene matches: 4. This CDR3 has 13 amino acids. The chain's CDR3 is CASSPDRDYGYTF. The CDR3 DNA is TGTGCCAGCAGCCCCGACAGGGACTATGGCTACACCTTC.

The chain couples TRBV12-3 or TRBV12-4 to TRBJ2-7; 9 bases line up with TRBD2. V was pared by 3 bases and J by 6 bases, with 3 bases of the junction left unmatched. The CDR3 contains 13 residues. CDR3 region: CASSFSREGEQYF. CDR3 in DNA: TGTGCCAGCAGTTTTTCGCGGGAGGGCGAGCAGTACTTC.

The chain is built from TRBV18 and TRBJ2-1, with 10 nucleotides matching TRBD2. Germline V gene data show CDR1 as KGHSH and CDR2 as LQKENI. The trim removed 6 bases at V and 7 bases at J, leaving 9 bases unmatched. This CDR3 spans 15 amino acids. CDR3 coding DNA: TGTGCCAGCTCCGCGGGGGCTAGCGGGAGTAATGAGCAGTTCTTC. It specifies CASSAGASGSNEQFF.

The chain carries TRBV6-5 and TRBJ2-2; TRBD1 might be the D (6 bases). The CDR3 extends over 15 amino acids. The V end lost 7 bases, the J end lost 7 bases, and 19 bases lay between the germline ends. Germline assignment: CDR1 MNHEY and CDR2 SVGAGI. The CDR3 spells CASIDFYRDGGELFF. CDR3 DNA sequence: TGTGCCAGCATCGATTTTTACAGGGATGGCGGGGAGCTGTTTTTT.

This clone occurred a few times. The chain couples TRBV5-1 to TRBJ2-7; tentative D call: TRBD1 (5 bases). This CDR3 region has 14 residues. V was clipped by 0 bases and J by 5 bases, with 12 bases between them. Germline V lookup: CDR1 SGHRS, CDR2 YFSETQ. In DNA, the CDR3 is TGCGCCAGCAGCTTGGACCCCGCAGGGAACGAGCAGTACTTC. Translation: CASSLDPAGNEQYF.

This chain links TRBV18 with TRBJ1-2; no firm D call. Trimming took off 5 bases at V and 10 bases at J, with 17 bases between the two ends. CDR1 KGHSH and CDR2 LQKENI come from the germline V gene. The CDR3 runs 13 residues. The CDR3 sequence: CASSSQRDRHYTF. In DNA form, the CDR3 reads TGTGCCAGCTCATCCCAACGAGACCGACACTACACCTTC.

This chain joins TRBV21-1 and TRBJ2-4; the table's D call, TRBD2, was not checked against the DNA. TRBV21-1 is a recognized pseudogene. The CDR3 length is 16 residues. The CDR3 DNA is TGTGCCAGCAGCAAAGGGAGGGGCATAGCCAAAAACATTCAGTACTTC. Amino acids: CASSKGRGIAKNIQYF.

In this sample, this clone turned up once. This sequence joins TRBV15 and TRBJ2-2, with 8 bases matching TRBD2. The CDR3 has 16 residues. In germline, CDR1 is LNHNV, CDR2 YYDKDF (reference sequence). After removal of 5 bases from V and 7 bases from J, the junction contained 12 bases not matched to a gene. The CDR3 loop reads CATSALTREVDGELFF. The CDR3 coding sequence is TGTGCCACCAGCGCCCTGACGCGGGAGGTCGACGGGGAGCTGTTTTTT.

The chain combines TRBV5-1 with TRBJ2-5; D perhaps matches TRBD2 (5 bases). Germline V gene data show CDR1 as SGHRS and CDR2 as YFSETQ. V gave up 1 base and J gave up 2 bases, with 15 bases separating them. The CDR3 loop spans 16 amino acids. CDR3 in DNA: TGCGCCAGCAGCTTGAACAGACGCAGCGGACAAGAGACCCAGTACTTC. This codes for CASSLNRRSGQETQYF.

CDR3 DNA sequence: TGTGCCACTGCCAAGCGGGAATCCTACGAGCAGTACTTC. Its translation is CATAKRESYEQYF. The chain uses TRBV15 and TRBJ2-7; TRBD2 agrees at 7 bases. Germline CDR1 and CDR2: LNHNV and YYDKDF (reference sequence). The CDR3 spans 13 residues. J gave up 1 base and V 9 bases, and 6 bases lay outside the gene matches.

The genes are TRBV3-1 (or the pseudogene TRBV3-2) and TRBJ2-7; 11 positions match TRBD2. With 7 bases clipped from V and 4 bases from J, the junction kept 9 bases outside the gene matches. This CDR3 contains 15 residues. Germline V gives CDR1 LGHDT, CDR2 YNNKEL (reference sequence). In nucleotides, the CDR3 is TGTGCCAGCACCAAACTAGCGGGAGAAGTGTACGAGCAGTACTTC. It is translated as CASTKLAGEVYEQYF.

The chain recombines TRBV6-5 with TRBJ2-7; D possibly corresponds to TRBD1 (6 bases). V lost 7 bases, J lost 4 bases, and 14 bases lay in between. The CDR3 totals 13 residues. The germline V gene encodes CDR1 MNHEY and CDR2 SVGAGI. CDR3 amino acids: CASTEGGSYEQYF. In DNA, the CDR3 is TGTGCCAGCACCGAAGGGGGAAGTTACGAGCAGTACTTC.

V and J are TRBV6-5 and TRBJ1-1; D call uncertain. This CDR3 comprises 11 residues. Germline V gene lookup returns CDR1 MNHEY and CDR2 SVGAGI. Trimming cost V 7 bases and J 4 bases, with 7 bases left between them. The CDR3 protein is CASTRGTEAFF. Here the CDR3 DNA reads TGTGCCAGCACCCGGGGCACTGAAGCTTTCTTT.

The rearrangement links TRBV27 to TRBJ2-7; possible D gene TRBD1, 5 bases. CDR3 size: 14 residues. Trimming cost V 2 bases and J 5 bases, with 13 bases left between them. The germline V gene has CDR1 MNHEY and CDR2 SMNVEV (reference sequence). The chain's CDR3 is CASSLLPLRDEQYF. CDR3 DNA: TGTGCCAGCAGTTTACTCCCGCTCAGGGACGAGCAGTACTTC.